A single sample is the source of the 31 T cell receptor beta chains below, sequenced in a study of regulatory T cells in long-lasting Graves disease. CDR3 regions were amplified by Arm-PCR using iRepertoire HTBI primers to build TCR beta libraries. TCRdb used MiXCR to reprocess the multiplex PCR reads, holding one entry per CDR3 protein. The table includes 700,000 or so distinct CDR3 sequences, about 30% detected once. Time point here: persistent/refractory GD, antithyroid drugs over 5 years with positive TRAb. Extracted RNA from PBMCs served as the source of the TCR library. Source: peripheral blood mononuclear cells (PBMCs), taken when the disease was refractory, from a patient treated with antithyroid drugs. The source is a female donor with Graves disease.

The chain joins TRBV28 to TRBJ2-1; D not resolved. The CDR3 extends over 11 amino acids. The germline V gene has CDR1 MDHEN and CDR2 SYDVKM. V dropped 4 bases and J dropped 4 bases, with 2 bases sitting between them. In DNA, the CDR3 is TGTGCCAGCAGTTGGTACAATGAGCAGTTCTTC. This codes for CASSWYNEQFF.

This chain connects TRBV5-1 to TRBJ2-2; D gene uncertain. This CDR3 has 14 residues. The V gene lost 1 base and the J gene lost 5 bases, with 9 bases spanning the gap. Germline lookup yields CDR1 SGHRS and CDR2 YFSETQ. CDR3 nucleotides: TGCGCCAGCAGCTTGTACGTTAGGACCGGGGAGCTGTTTTTT. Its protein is CASSLYVRTGELFF.

The CDR3 DNA reads as TGTGCCAGCTCACCAAACAGGGCGATCACTGAAGCTTTCTTT. This translates into CASSPNRAITEAFF. This chain uses TRBV18 with TRBJ1-1, with D possibly TRBD1 on 6 matching bases. Germline values: CDR1 KGHSH, CDR2 LQKENI. This CDR3 region has 14 residues. The V end lost 2 bases, the J end lost 4 bases, and 11 bases lay between the germline ends.

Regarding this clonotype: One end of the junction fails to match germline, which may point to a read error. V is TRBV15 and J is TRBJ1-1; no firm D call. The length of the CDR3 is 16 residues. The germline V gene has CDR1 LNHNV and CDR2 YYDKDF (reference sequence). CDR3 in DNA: TGTGCCACCAGCAGAGATCGGGTTCGTTTGAACACTGAAGCTCTCTTT. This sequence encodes CATSRDRVRLNTEALF.

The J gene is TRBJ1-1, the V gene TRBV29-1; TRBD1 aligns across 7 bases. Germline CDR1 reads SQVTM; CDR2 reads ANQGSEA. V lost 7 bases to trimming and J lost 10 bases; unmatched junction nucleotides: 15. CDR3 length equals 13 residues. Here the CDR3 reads CSAIRQGPPGAFF. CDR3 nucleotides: TGCAGCGCCATAAGACAGGGTCCGCCTGGAGCTTTCTTT.

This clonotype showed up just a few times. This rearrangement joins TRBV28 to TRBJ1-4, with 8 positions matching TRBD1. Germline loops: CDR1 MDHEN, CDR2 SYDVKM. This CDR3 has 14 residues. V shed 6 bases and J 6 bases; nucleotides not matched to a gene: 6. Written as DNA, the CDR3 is TGTGCCAGCAGACCAGGGGGCGCGGATGAAAAACTGTTTTTT. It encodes CASRPGGADEKLFF.

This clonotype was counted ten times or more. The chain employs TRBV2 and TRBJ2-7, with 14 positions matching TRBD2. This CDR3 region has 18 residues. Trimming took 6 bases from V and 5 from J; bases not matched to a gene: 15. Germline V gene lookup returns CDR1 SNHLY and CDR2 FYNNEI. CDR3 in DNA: TGTGCCAGCAGCGGGACTAGCGGGAGTCTAATTGAGGGCGACGAGCAGTACTTC. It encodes CASSGTSGSLIEGDEQYF.

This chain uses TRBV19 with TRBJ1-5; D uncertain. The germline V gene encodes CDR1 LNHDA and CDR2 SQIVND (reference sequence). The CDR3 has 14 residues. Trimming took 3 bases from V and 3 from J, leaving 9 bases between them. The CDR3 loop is CASSIRSDNQPQHF. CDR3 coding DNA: TGTGCCAGTAGTATTCGGTCGGACAATCAGCCCCAGCATTTT.

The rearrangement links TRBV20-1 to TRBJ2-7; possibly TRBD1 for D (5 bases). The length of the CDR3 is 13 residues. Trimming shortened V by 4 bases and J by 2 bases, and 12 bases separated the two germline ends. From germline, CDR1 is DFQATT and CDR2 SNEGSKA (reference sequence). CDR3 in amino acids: CSATYPRAYEQYF. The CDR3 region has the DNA TGCAGTGCTACGTATCCCAGGGCCTACGAGCAGTACTTC.

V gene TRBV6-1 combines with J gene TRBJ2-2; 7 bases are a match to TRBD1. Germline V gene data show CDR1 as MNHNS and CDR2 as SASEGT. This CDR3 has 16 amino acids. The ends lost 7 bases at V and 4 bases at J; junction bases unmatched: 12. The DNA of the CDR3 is TGTGCCAGCATCCTCAAGAGACAGGGTTTCACCGGGGAGCTGTTTTTT. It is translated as CASILKRQGFTGELFF.

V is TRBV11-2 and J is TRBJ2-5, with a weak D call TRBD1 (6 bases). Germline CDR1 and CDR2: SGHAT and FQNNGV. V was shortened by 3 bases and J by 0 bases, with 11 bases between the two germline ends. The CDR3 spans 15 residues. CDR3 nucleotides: TGTGCCAGCAGCTTGAGGGGGTTCTACCAAGAGACCCAGTACTTC. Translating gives CASSLRGFYQETQYF.

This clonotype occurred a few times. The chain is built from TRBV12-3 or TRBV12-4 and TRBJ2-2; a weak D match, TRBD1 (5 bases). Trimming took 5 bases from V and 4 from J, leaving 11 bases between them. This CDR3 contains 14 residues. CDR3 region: CASSIRTTTGELFF. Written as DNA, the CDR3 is TGTGCCAGCAGTATTCGGACAACCACCGGGGAGCTGTTTTTT.

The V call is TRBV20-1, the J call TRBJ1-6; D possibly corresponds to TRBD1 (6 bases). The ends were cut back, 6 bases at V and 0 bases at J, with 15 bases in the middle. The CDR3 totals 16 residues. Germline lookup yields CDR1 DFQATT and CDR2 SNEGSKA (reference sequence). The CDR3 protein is CSARAQGSSYNSPLHF. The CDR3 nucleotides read TGCAGTGCCCGAGCGCAGGGGAGCTCCTATAATTCACCCCTCCACTTT.

The CDR3 nucleotides are TGTGCCAGCAGTTTATCGACTAGCGGGAGCACAGATACGCAGTATTTT. Its protein is CASSLSTSGSTDTQYF. This chain connects TRBV27 to TRBJ2-3; 10 bases align to TRBD2. This CDR3 comprises 16 residues. The V and J ends lost 0 bases and 0 bases, in that order; junction bases with no gene match: 0. CDR1 MNHEY and CDR2 SMNVEV come from the germline V gene (reference sequence).

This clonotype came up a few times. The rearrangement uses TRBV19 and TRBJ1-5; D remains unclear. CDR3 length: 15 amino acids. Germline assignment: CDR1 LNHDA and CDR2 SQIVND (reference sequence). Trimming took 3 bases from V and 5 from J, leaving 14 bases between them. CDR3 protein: CASSIRRNSDQPQHF. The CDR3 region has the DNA TGTGCCAGTAGTATCCGGCGGAACTCTGATCAGCCCCAGCATTTT.

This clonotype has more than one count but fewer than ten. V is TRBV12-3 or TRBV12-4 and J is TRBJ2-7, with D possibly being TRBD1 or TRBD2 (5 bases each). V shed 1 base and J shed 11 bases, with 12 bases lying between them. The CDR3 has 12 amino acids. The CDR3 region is CASSLGGNGEYF. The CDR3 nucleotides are TGTGCCAGCAGTTTAGGGGGGAATGGGGAGTACTTC.

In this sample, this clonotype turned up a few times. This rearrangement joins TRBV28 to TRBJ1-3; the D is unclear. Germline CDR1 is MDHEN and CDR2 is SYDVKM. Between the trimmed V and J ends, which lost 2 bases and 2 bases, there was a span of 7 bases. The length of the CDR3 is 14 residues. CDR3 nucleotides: TGTGCCAGCAGTTTAGCTTGGGCTGGAAACACCATATATTTT. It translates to CASSLAWAGNTIYF. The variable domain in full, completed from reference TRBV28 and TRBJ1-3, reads DVKVTQSSRYLVKRTGEKVFLECVQDMDHENMFWYRQDPGLGLRLIYFSYDVKMKEKGDIPEGYSVSREKKERFSLILESASTNQTSMYLCASSLAWAGNTIYFGEGSWLTVV.

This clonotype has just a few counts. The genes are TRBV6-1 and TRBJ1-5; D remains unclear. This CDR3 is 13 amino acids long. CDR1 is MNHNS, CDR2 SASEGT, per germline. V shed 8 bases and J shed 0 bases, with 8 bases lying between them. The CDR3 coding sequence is TGTGCCAGCGGAAATTATAGCAATCAGCCCCAGCATTTT. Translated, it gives CASGNYSNQPQHF.

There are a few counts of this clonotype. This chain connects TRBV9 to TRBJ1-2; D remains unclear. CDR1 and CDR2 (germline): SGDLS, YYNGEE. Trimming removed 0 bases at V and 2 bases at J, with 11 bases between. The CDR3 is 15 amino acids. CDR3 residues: CASSVGDGSNYGYTF. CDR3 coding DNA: TGTGCCAGCAGCGTAGGCGACGGATCAAACTATGGCTACACCTTC.

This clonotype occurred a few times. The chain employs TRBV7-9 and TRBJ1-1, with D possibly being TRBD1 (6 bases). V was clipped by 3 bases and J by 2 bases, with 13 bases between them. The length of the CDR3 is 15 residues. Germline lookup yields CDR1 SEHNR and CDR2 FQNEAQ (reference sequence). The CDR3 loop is CASSFSAGVNTEAFF. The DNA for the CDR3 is TGTGCCAGCAGCTTTTCGGCAGGGGTAAACACTGAAGCTTTCTTT.

The DNA for the CDR3 is TGTGCCAGCAGTTCGGGAGTGGGAGAGACCCAGTACTTC. Its translation is CASSSGVGETQYF. The gene calls are TRBV12-3 or TRBV12-4 and TRBJ2-5; a weak D match, TRBD2 (6 bases). The CDR3 contains 13 residues. Trimming pared 4 bases from V and 4 bases from J, leaving 10 bases between.

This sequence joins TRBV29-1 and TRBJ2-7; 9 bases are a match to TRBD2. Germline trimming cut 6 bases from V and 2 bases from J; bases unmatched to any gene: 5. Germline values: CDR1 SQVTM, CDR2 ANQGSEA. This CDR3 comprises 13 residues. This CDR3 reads CSVNSGGPYEQYF. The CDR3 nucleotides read TGCAGCGTCAATAGCGGGGGCCCCTACGAGCAGTACTTC.

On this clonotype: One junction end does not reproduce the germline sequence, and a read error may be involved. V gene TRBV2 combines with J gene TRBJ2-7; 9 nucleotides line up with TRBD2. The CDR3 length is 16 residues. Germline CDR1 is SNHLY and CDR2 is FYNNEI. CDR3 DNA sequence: TGTGCCAGGGGGGGGGAACCGGGACTAGCAGCCTACAAGCAGTACTTC. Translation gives CARGGEPGLAAYKQYF.

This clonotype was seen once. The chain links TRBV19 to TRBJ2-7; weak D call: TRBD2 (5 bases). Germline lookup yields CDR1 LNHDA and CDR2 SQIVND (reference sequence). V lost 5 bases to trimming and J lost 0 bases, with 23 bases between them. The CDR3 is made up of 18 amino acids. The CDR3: CASSPLARGKGDSYEQYF. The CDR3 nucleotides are TGTGCCAGTAGTCCGTTAGCCCGTGGGAAGGGAGACTCCTACGAGCAGTACTTC.

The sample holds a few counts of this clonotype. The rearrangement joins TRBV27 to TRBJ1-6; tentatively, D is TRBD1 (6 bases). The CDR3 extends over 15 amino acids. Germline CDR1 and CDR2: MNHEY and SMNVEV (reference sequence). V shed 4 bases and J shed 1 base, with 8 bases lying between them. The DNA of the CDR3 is TGTGCCAGCAGTTCCCAGGGGTCCTATAATTCACCCCTCCACTTT. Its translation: CASSSQGSYNSPLHF.

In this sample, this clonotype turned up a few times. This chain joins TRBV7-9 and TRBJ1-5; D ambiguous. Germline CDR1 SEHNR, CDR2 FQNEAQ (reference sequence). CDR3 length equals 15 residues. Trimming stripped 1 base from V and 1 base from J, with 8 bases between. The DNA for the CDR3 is TGTGCCAGCAGCTTAGAAGGCCAGAGCAATCAGCCCCAGCATTTT. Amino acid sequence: CASSLEGQSNQPQHF.

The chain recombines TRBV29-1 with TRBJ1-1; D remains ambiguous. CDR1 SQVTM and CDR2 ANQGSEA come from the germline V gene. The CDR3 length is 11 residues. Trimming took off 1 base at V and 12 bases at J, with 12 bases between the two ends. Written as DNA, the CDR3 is TGCAGCGTTGAAGGCGGGGAGAGAACTTTCTTT. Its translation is CSVEGGERTFF.

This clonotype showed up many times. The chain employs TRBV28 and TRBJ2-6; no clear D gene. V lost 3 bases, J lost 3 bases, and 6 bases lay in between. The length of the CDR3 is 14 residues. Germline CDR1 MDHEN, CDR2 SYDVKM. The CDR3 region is CASSLVDGANVLTF. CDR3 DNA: TGTGCCAGCAGTTTGGTAGATGGGGCCAACGTCCTGACTTTC.

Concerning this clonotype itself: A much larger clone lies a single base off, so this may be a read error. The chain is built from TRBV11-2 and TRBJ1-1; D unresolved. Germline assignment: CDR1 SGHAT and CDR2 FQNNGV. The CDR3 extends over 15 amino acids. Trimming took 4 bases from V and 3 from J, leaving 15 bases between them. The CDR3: CASSSEAWVDTEAFF. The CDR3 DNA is TGTGCCAGCAGCTCGGAGGCCTGGGTGGACACTGAAGCTTTCTTT.

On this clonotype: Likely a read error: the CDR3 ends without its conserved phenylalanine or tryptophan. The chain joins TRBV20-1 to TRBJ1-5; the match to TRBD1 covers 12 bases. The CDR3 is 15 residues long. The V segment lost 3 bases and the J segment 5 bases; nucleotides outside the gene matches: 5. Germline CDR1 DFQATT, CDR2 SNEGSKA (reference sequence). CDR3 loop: CSASLGQGAYQPQHS. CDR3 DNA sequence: TGCAGTGCTAGCTTGGGACAGGGGGCCTATCAGCCCCAGCATTCT.

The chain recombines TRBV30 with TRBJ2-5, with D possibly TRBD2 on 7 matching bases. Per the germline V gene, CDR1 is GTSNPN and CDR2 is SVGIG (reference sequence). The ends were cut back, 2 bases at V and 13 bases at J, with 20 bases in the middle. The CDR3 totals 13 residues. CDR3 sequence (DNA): TGTGCCTGGAGTTACGCCGGGGGGCAGGGGATGTACTTC. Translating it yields CAWSYAGGQGMYF.